A selection of T cell receptor beta chains follows, all from one sample in a study of OX40 agonist ivuxolimab in advanced cancers. The protocol was immunoSEQ multiplex PCR, while the TCRdb copy is restricted to in-frame clones and leaves out a portion. Of about 64,000 clones in the sample, roughly 80% were seen once. The sample consisted of CD4+ or CD8+ T cells sorted from blood, taken in a trial of the OX40 agonist ivuxolimab. The receptor set was obtained from an adult with an advanced solid tumor such as melanoma, head and neck, liver or kidney cancer. Each CDR3 is given without its conserved first and last residue. Expanded clones get a size class; other rows say once, few or many, or leave the size out.

abundance	v_gene	len	j_gene	CDR3aa
few	TRBV7-9	15	TRBJ1-3	ASSLTLGRSSGNTIY
.	TRBV2	13	TRBJ2-5	ASRESAGGLETQY
many	TRBV28	12	TRBJ1-5	ASSFQHFNQPQH
.	TRBV28	11	TRBJ2-1	ASSYQGYNEQF
.	TRBV4-2	12	TRBJ2-1	ASSQKKRAQEQF
.	TRBV27	13	TRBJ1-2	ASSSILTRNYGYT
.	TRBV7-8	13	TRBJ1-6	ASSSRDIDNSPLH
once	TRBV10-3	10	TRBJ1-3	AISEFENTIY
.	TRBV7-9	15	TRBJ2-3	ASSLGLAGPATDTQY
.	TRBV27	11	TRBJ2-4	ASSLGGENIQY
.	TRBV29-1	11	TRBJ1-5	SAGQGGNQPQH
few	TRBV5-1	16	TRBJ2-1	ASSLELAGGPRYNEQF
few	TRBV25-1	11	TRBJ1-1	ASRGGLNTEAF
.	TRBV5-1	11	TRBJ1-5	ASSFGGGQPQH
.	TRBV5-1	13	TRBJ1-1	ASSLDGRTNTEAF
.	TRBV5-4	14	TRBJ2-1	ASSRTSGASYNEQF
.	TRBV19	12	TRBJ2-1	ASSPASSYNEQF
once	TRBV23-1	10	TRBJ1-2	ASGSVFYGYT
.	TRBV5-4	13	TRBJ2-5	ASSLNLGGAETQY
.	TRBV9	12	TRBJ2-5	ASSPQRGKETQY
.	TRBV9	13	TRBJ2-6	ASRDAGYGANVLT
.	TRBV7-9	11	TRBJ2-7	ASSLDRVGEQY
.	TRBV28	11	TRBJ1-1	ASEGGGNTEAF
.	TRBV5-1	14	TRBJ1-4	ASSLGGQGPNEKLF
few	TRBV28	13	TRBJ2-7	ASSFRTGEDYEQY
.	TRBV18	12	TRBJ1-3	ASSSASSGNTIY
.	TRBV19	11	TRBJ2-5	ASSKDRAETQY
.	TRBV7-3	14	TRBJ2-1	ASSLTNPRGGNEQF
.	TRBV5-1	13	TRBJ2-1	ASSLAGTGMNEQF
.	TRBV5-5	13	TRBJ1-5	ASSLVVGENQPQH
.	TRBV11-2	13	TRBJ2-1	ASSLGDPSYNEQF
.	TRBV6-5	14	TRBJ2-5	ASSYVPPGSQETQY
.	TRBV27	13	TRBJ1-1	ASRPSTGVDTEAF
few	TRBV7-9	14	TRBJ2-5	ASSLLGTGYWETQY
.	TRBV7-7	11	TRBJ2-7	ASSRGRLDEQY
.	TRBV12-5	12	TRBJ2-5	ASGHGQAKETQY
.	TRBV27	10	TRBJ2-1	ASSRGYSEQF
.	TRBV14	13	TRBJ2-1	ASSLFQGGLGEQF
.	TRBV29-1	10	TRBJ2-5	SVRQGTETQY
once	TRBV18	11	TRBJ2-7	ASSRGLLGEQY